What follows are 26 T cell receptor beta chains derived from one specimen sequenced in a study of metastatic and nonmetastatic thyroid tumors. TCRdb recomputed clones from the PCR reads via MiXCR. In the table there are tens of thousands of clones, roughly 22% of which are singletons. Every patient was untreated before thyroid surgery. What was sequenced was adjacent normal tissue. These receptors came from a female donor with papillary thyroid cancer or a benign thyroid nodule (not recorded which). Some clones in this sample may be carry-over from other donors' samples.

This clone was counted at least ten times. The chain recombines TRBV3-1 with TRBJ1-2; D is unclear. Germline values: CDR1 LGHDT, CDR2 YNNKEL (reference sequence). The CDR3 runs 14 residues. Trimming removed 1 base from V and 7 bases from J, with 13 bases in between. CDR3 sequence (DNA): TGTGCCAGCAGCCAAGGAGGGCTCGTGTCTGGCTACACCTTC. Its translation: CASSQGGLVSGYTF.

This clone has at least ten counts. The chain links TRBV28 to TRBJ1-2, with D hard to call. Germline CDR1 reads MDHEN; CDR2 reads SYDVKM. The CDR3 extends over 14 amino acids. V lost 3 bases, J lost 4 bases, and 12 bases lay in between. CDR3 DNA: TGTGCCAGCAGTTTTAGCTCGCGGATCTATGGCTACACCTTC. The encoded protein is CASSFSSRIYGYTF.

Turning to this clone: The junction shows a germline mismatch at one end, possibly a read error. This sequence joins TRBV7-9 and TRBJ2-3; D is uncertain. Germline V CDR1 and CDR2: SEHNR, FQNEAQ (reference sequence). This CDR3 spans 8 amino acids. In DNA form, the CDR3 reads TGTGCCAGCAGCTTACTCCATTTT. The encoded protein is CASSLLHF.

The sample holds many counts of this clone. In nucleotides, the CDR3 is TGTGCCAGCAGTGATTCTCGGGACAGGGTAAATTCACCCCTCCACTTT. Translation: CASSDSRDRVNSPLHF. The rearrangement links TRBV2 to TRBJ1-6, with 9 bases lining up with TRBD1. The CDR3 has 16 residues. CDR1 is SNHLY, CDR2 FYNNEI, per germline. V gave up 3 bases and J gave up 7 bases; unmatched junction bases: 7.

This clone has at least ten counts. The chain has TRBV6-1 and TRBJ1-4, with 7 bases identical to TRBD1. V was clipped by 7 bases and J by 8 bases; unmatched bases: 13. The CDR3 is made up of 15 amino acids. Germline assignment: CDR1 MNHNS and CDR2 SASEGT. The CDR3 here is CASTTLTGRREKLFF. CDR3 nucleotides: TGTGCCAGCACCACCCTGACAGGGCGGAGGGAAAAACTGTTTTTT.

This clone was picked up a small number of times. A much larger clone differs by one base, so this may be a read error. The chain couples TRBV4-2 to TRBJ2-3; a weak D match, TRBD1 (6 bases). The V gene lost 0 bases and the J gene lost 4 bases, with 14 bases spanning the gap. Germline lookup yields CDR1 LGHNA and CDR2 YNFKEQ. The CDR3 length is 16 residues. The CDR3 nucleotides read TGTGCCAGCAGCCAAGAGTATAGATCAGGGGCAGATACGCAGTATTTT. It translates to CASSQEYRSGADTQYF.

This clone has a count of ten or more. J is TRBJ1-2 and V is TRBV20-1; the match to TRBD1 covers 9 bases. J gave up 5 bases and V 0 bases, and 7 bases lay outside the gene matches. This CDR3 contains 15 residues. The germline CDR1 and CDR2 sequences are DFQATT and SNEGSKA (reference sequence). The CDR3 spells CSARDRDREWYGYTF. CDR3 sequence (DNA): TGCAGTGCTAGAGATCGGGACAGGGAGTGGTATGGCTACACCTTC.

The chain joins TRBV12-3 or TRBV12-4 to TRBJ2-3, with 9 positions matching TRBD1. The CDR3 totals 16 residues. J was trimmed by 1 base and V by 5 bases; bases with no gene match: 7. The DNA of the CDR3 is TGTGCCAGCAGTGGATGGGGACAGGGTGGCACAGATACGCAGTATTTT. This encodes CASSGWGQGGTDTQYF.

J is TRBJ2-6 and V is TRBV6-2 or TRBV6-3; 8 bases align to TRBD1. The CDR3 length is 19 residues. V was pared by 5 bases and J by 0 bases, with 12 bases of the junction left unmatched. Germline V gene lookup returns CDR1 MNHEY and CDR2 SVGEGT. CDR3 nucleotides: TGTGCCAGCAGTCCCTGGACAGGGCACACATACTCTGGGGCCAACGTCCTGACTTTC. Amino acids: CASSPWTGHTYSGANVLTF.

This clone was seen more than once but under ten times. A junction boundary mismatches the germline segment, possibly from a read error. V usage is TRBV28 and J usage is TRBJ1-1; D is ambiguous. Germline V gives CDR1 MDHEN, CDR2 SYDVKM. This CDR3 has 15 amino acids. The CDR3 sequence: CASYGRDTLNTEASF. The CDR3 DNA reads as TGTGCCAGCTACGGGAGAGACACGTTGAACACTGAAGCTTCCTTT.

This clone was counted at least ten times. This chain joins TRBV28 and TRBJ2-5; D gene uncertain. Trimming removed 6 bases from V and 4 bases from J, with 15 bases in between. Germline V lookup: CDR1 MDHEN, CDR2 SYDVKM. The CDR3 runs to 14 residues. CDR3 DNA: TGTGCCAGCAGCCCCCGCGTGGTTATAGAGACCCAGTACTTC. This translates into CASSPRVVIETQYF.

The chain is built from TRBV20-1 and TRBJ2-7; 12 bases are shared with TRBD1. The length of the CDR3 is 15 residues. V shed 1 base and J 6 bases; nucleotides not matched to a gene: 7. Germline V gives CDR1 DFQATT, CDR2 SNEGSKA (reference sequence). The CDR3 sequence is CSARGPGQGAFEQYF. Here the CDR3 DNA reads TGCAGTGCTAGAGGTCCGGGACAGGGGGCCTTCGAGCAGTACTTC.

This clone counts as medium-sized. CDR3 sequence: CASSLSGRLTEAFF. In DNA, the CDR3 is TGTGCCAGCAGTTTGTCGGGAAGGCTCACTGAAGCTTTCTTT. The genes are TRBV28 and TRBJ1-1, with no clear D. Germline V CDR1 and CDR2: MDHEN, SYDVKM. Trimming stripped 3 bases from V and 4 bases from J, with 12 bases between. CDR3 size: 14 residues.

This clone was counted at least ten times. V is TRBV18 and J is TRBJ2-2; no clear D gene. The germline V gene encodes CDR1 KGHSH and CDR2 LQKENI. The CDR3 totals 16 residues. Between the trimmed V and J ends, which lost 2 bases and 0 bases, there was a span of 10 bases. The CDR3 region is CASSPVDGSNTGELFF. The CDR3 nucleotides read TGTGCCAGCTCACCAGTCGACGGATCGAACACCGGGGAGCTGTTTTTT.

In its sample, this clone ranks as medium-sized. This chain joins TRBV27 and TRBJ2-7, with 13 bases identical to TRBD2. After removal of 6 bases from V and 6 bases from J, the junction contained 5 bases not matched to a gene. This CDR3 has 14 residues. Germline assignment: CDR1 MNHEY and CDR2 SMNVEV (reference sequence). CDR3 DNA: TGTGCCAGCAGCTCCGGGACTAGCGGGATCGAGCAGTACTTC. Residues: CASSSGTSGIEQYF.

This clone is classed as medium-sized. The rearrangement uses TRBV7-2 and TRBJ2-7, with D perhaps matching TRBD1 (6 bases). The V end was cut by 5 bases, the J end by 3 bases, with 14 bases between. The V gene's germline CDR1 is SGHTA and CDR2 FQGNSA. This CDR3 comprises 14 residues. CDR3 amino acids: CASSPGQWLYEQYF. DNA of the CDR3: TGTGCCAGCAGCCCCGGACAGTGGCTCTACGAGCAGTACTTC.

Note on this clone: A much larger clone lies a single base off, so this may be a read error. This chain connects TRBV9 to TRBJ2-7; 7 positions match TRBD1. The CDR3 has 15 residues. V shed 3 bases and J 8 bases; nucleotides not matched to a gene: 14. Germline V gene data show CDR1 as SGDLS and CDR2 as YYNGEE. CDR3 region: CASSAEGTASCKQYF. CDR3 nucleotide sequence: TGTGCCAGCAGCGCCGAGGGGACAGCCTCCTGCAAGCAGTACTTC.

The J gene is TRBJ1-3, the V gene TRBV19, with 10 positions matching TRBD1. The CDR3 is 15 amino acids. V shed 5 bases, J shed 16 bases, and the junction held 17 bases outside the gene matches. CDR1 is LNHDA, CDR2 SQIVND, per germline (reference sequence). The CDR3 loop reads CASSDGTGAGNTIYF. The DNA of the CDR3 is TGTGCCAGTAGTGATGGGACAGGGGCTGGAAACACGATTTATTTT.

This clone appeared a few times. This chain's CDR3 is CASSYDRGGDTQYF. CDR3 sequence (DNA): TGTGCCAGCAGTTACGACAGGGGGGGGGATACGCAGTATTTT. The rearrangement uses TRBV28 and TRBJ2-3; 9 bases line up with TRBD1. The CDR3 has 14 amino acids. CDR1 MDHEN and CDR2 SYDVKM come from the germline V gene. With V trimmed by 4 bases and J by 6 bases, 5 bases remained unmatched.

This clone is medium-sized in the sample. The chain links TRBV12-3 or TRBV12-4 to TRBJ2-7; the D is unclear. Trimming shortened V by 2 bases and J by 0 bases, and 14 bases separated the two germline ends. The CDR3 totals 16 residues. The CDR3 is CASSLTLSTVSYEQYF. CDR3 in DNA: TGTGCCAGCAGTTTAACTCTTTCGACGGTCTCCTACGAGCAGTACTTC.

This clone was recorded only once. This chain links TRBV5-4 with TRBJ1-6; D might be TRBD1 (6 bases). Between the trimmed V and J ends, which lost 4 bases and 9 bases, there was a span of 17 bases. The CDR3 loop spans 15 amino acids. Germline V gives CDR1 SGHNT, CDR2 YYREEE (reference sequence). The CDR3 protein is CASSQFTGLGSPLHF. The CDR3 DNA reads TGTGCCAGCAGCCAGTTTACAGGGTTGGGTTCACCCCTCCACTTT.

This clone was picked up many times. This rearrangement joins TRBV19 to TRBJ1-5, with 9 bases lining up with TRBD1. The trim removed 11 bases at V and 9 bases at J, leaving 14 bases unmatched. Per the germline V gene, CDR1 is LNHDA and CDR2 is SQIVND (reference sequence). The CDR3 extends over 14 amino acids. The CDR3 DNA follows: TGTGCCGGAGGCACTCACAGGGGGCAGAGGCCCCAGCATTTT. Translation: CAGGTHRGQRPQHF.

This clone was counted ten times or more. The J gene is TRBJ2-5, the V gene TRBV5-1, with a possible D match to TRBD2 (5 bases). Germline-derived CDR1 and CDR2 are SGHRS and YFSETQ. Trimming took off 3 bases at V and 4 bases at J, with 13 bases between the two ends. The CDR3 has 14 amino acids. The CDR3 nucleotides are TGCGCCAGCAGCTACGCCGGGGTTGGAGAGACCCAGTACTTC. It codes for CASSYAGVGETQYF. Full variable domain (missing parts from reference TRBV5-1 and TRBJ2-5): KAGVTQTPRYLIKTRGQQVTLSCSPISGHRSVSWYQQTPGQGLQFLFEYFSETQRNKGNFPGRFSGRQFSNSRSEMNVSTLELGDSALYLCASSYAGVGETQYFGPGTRLLVL.

This clone was counted at least ten times. The chain carries TRBV10-3 and TRBJ1-1, with 7 bases that match TRBD1. With 6 bases clipped from V and 2 bases from J, the junction kept 6 bases outside the gene matches. The CDR3 contains 14 residues. CDR1 and CDR2 (germline): ENHRY, SYGVKD. CDR3 bases: TGTGCCATCAGCAGACAGGGAATTAACACTGAAGCTTTCTTT. As protein: CAISRQGINTEAFF.

By share of the sample, this clone is medium-sized. The chain joins TRBV6-2 or TRBV6-3 to TRBJ2-1; D possibly matches TRBD1 or TRBD2 (5 bases each). CDR1 is MNHEY and CDR2 is SVGEGT in the germline V gene. This CDR3 comprises 15 residues. Trimming took off 9 bases at V and 2 bases at J, with 17 bases between the two ends. The CDR3 reads CASDSGHNTYNEQFF. The CDR3 DNA sequence: TGTGCCAGTGACAGCGGACACAATACCTACAATGAGCAGTTCTTC.

This clone was observed at least ten times. The rearrangement uses TRBV4-1 and TRBJ2-1; 7 bases fit TRBD2. Trimming took 1 base from V and 6 from J; bases not matched to a gene: 12. This CDR3 has 17 residues. The germline V gene encodes CDR1 MGHRA and CDR2 YSYEKL. CDR3 sequence: CASSQGPPGGSRNEQFF. The CDR3 DNA sequence: TGCGCCAGCAGCCAAGGACCCCCCGGGGGGAGCCGCAATGAGCAGTTCTTC.